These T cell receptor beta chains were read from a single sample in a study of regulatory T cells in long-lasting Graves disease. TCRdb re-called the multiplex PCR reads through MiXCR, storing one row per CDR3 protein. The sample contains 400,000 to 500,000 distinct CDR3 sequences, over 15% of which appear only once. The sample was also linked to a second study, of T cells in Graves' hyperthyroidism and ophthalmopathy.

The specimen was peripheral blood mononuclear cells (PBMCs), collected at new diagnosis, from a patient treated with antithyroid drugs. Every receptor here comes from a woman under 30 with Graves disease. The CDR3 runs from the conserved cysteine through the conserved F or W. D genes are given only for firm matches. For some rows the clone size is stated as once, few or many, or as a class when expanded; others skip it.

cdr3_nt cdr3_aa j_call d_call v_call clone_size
TGTGCCAGCAGTCAACCGACAGGGGCCTCTGGGGCCAACGTCCTGACTTTC CASSQPTGASGANVLTF TRBJ2-6 TRBD1 TRBV12-3/TRBV12-4 .
TGTGCCAGCAGTAGGAAACAGGGGACCGGGGAGCTGTTTTTT CASSRKQGTGELFF TRBJ2-2 TRBD1 TRBV2 few
TGTGCCAGCAGAATTCAAGGAGTCTATGGCTACACCTTC CASRIQGVYGYTF TRBJ1-2 . TRBV28 .
TGTGCCAGCAGCTTATCGGGACAGGCTTACACCGGGGAGCTGTTTTTT CASSLSGQAYTGELFF TRBJ2-2 TRBD1 TRBV7-6 many
TGTGCCAGCAGTTTGTCTTTCGGCACAGATACGCAGTATTTT CASSLSFGTDTQYF TRBJ2-3 . TRBV27 many
TGTGCCAGCGATTTCTCGTCGAGGAGTGAGCCCCAGCATTTT CASDFSSRSEPQHF TRBJ1-5 . TRBV12-3/TRBV12-4 .
TGTGCCACCAGCAGTGACTTCGTGACAGGTTACGAGCAGTACTTC CATSSDFVTGYEQYF TRBJ2-7 . TRBV15 .
TGTGCCAGCAGCGCCAGCCGGGACTCCCTGGGGGCTGAGCGGTTCTTC CASSASRDSLGAERFF TRBJ2-1 . TRBV7-2 .
TGTGCCAGCAGCCAGAAACCCGCCTCCTACAATGAGCAGTTCTTC CASSQKPASYNEQFF TRBJ2-1 . TRBV3-1 .
TGTGCCAGCACCGTATCGACAGGGGGCTCCTACGAGCAGTACTTC CASTVSTGGSYEQYF TRBJ2-7 TRBD1 TRBV7-2 many
TGTGCCAGCAGCTCCGCTATTAAGGAGCAAGAGACCCAGTACTTC CASSSAIKEQETQYF TRBJ2-5 . TRBV9 .
TGCGCCAGCAGCCAAGATAAAGGGCAAGAGACCCAGTACTTC CASSQDKGQETQYF TRBJ2-5 . TRBV4-3 .
TGCAGCGTTGAACTAGCGGCTTCCTACGAGCAGTACTTC CSVELAASYEQYF TRBJ2-7 TRBD2 TRBV29-1 few
TGTGCCAGCAGCTTAGATATTGAGCAGTTCTTC CASSLDIEQFF TRBJ2-1 . TRBV11-2 many
TGTGCCACCAGCAGAGTCCCTAGCGCAGATACGCAGTATTTT CATSRVPSADTQYF TRBJ2-3 . TRBV15 .
TGTGCCAGCAGCTCCCAACTTGTTGGGGCCAACGTCCTGACTTTC CASSSQLVGANVLTF TRBJ2-6 . TRBV5-1 .
TGCAGCGTCGGGACAGGGAACACTGAAGCTTTCTTT CSVGTGNTEAFF TRBJ1-1 TRBD1 TRBV29-1 many
TGTGCCAGCAGCCAAGGGGTAACTAGCAGCGAGCAGTACTTC CASSQGVTSSEQYF TRBJ2-7 . TRBV3-1 many
TGTGCCAGCTCACCTTCCCAGCGGGGGATCTACGAGCAGTACTTC CASSPSQRGIYEQYF TRBJ2-7 TRBD2 TRBV18 many
TGTGCCAGCAGCTTACCGGGGAGCTCTGGAAACACCATATATTTT CASSLPGSSGNTIYF TRBJ1-3 . TRBV7-9 .
TGTGCCAGCAGCCCAGACGCTCTCGCAAGGAATGAGCAGTTCTTC CASSPDALARNEQFF TRBJ2-1 . TRBV7-3 few
TGTGCCAGCAGCTTGGTGACCTACAATGAGCAGTTCTTC CASSLVTYNEQFF TRBJ2-1 . TRBV5-6 many
TGCAGTGCTAGCCCTTTCTCCTACAATGAGCAGTTCTTC CSASPFSYNEQFF TRBJ2-1 . TRBV20-1 once
TGTGCCAGCAGCTTACTTAGCGGGAAGAACAATGAGCAGTTCTTC CASSLLSGKNNEQFF TRBJ2-1 TRBD2 TRBV7-9 .
TGTGCCAGCAGCCCCCGGGTCGGGGAGACCCAGTACTTC CASSPRVGETQYF TRBJ2-5 . TRBV11-3 many
TGCGCCAGCAGCCGACACAGGGGAGATGAGGCCGGGGAGCTGTTTTTT CASSRHRGDEAGELFF TRBJ2-2 TRBD1 TRBV4-3 .
TGTGCCAGCAGCTTAGCGCGAGGGTTCGGGGGTGGCTACACCTTC CASSLARGFGGGYTF TRBJ1-2 . TRBV7-8 .
TGTGCCAGCAGTACCCGGGCCCGGAATTCCTACGAGCAGTACTTC CASSTRARNSYEQYF TRBJ2-7 . TRBV2 many
TGCAGTGCTAGAGTCGTCCCGGGAGACAATGAGCAGTTCTTC CSARVVPGDNEQFF TRBJ2-1 . TRBV20-1 many
TGTGCCAGCAGTTCGATCAAACCAAGCGGGAGGGCCGCGGATGAGCAGTTCTTC CASSSIKPSGRAADEQFF TRBJ2-1 TRBD2 TRBV27 few
TGCAGCGTTGCATGGGGGCCGGACTATGGCTACACCTTC CSVAWGPDYGYTF TRBJ1-2 . TRBV29-1 few
TGTGCCAGCAGTGATCGGGGGCGAGGGGCCAACGTCCTGACTTTC CASSDRGRGANVLTF TRBJ2-6 . TRBV6-1 many
TGTGCCAGCAGGGCTAAGGTCCAGTCCCACGAGCAGTACTTC CASRAKVQSHEQYF TRBJ2-7 . TRBV2 few
TGTGCCAGCAGCTTAAATTATGGGGCTGGGGGCTACACCTTC CASSLNYGAGGYTF TRBJ1-2 . TRBV7-9 .
TGTGCCAGCAGCTTGGACAGCGGGAGTAGGGACAATGAGCAGTTCTTC CASSLDSGSRDNEQFF TRBJ2-1 TRBD2 TRBV5-4 .
TGCGCCAGCAGCCAAGATGTGGGTCCCACTCTTAGCGGGAGGGTATACGAGCAGTACTTC CASSQDVGPTLSGRVYEQYF TRBJ2-7 TRBD2 TRBV4-3 .
TGCGCCAGCAGTGGGACAGCTGCAACTAATGAAAAACTGTTTTTT CASSGTAATNEKLFF TRBJ1-4 . TRBV10-2 .
TGTGCCAGCAGCTTCAAAATTTACGGACTAGCCGACTCCAACAATGAGCAGTTCTTC CASSFKIYGLADSNNEQFF TRBJ2-1 TRBD2 TRBV5-8 once
TGTGCCAGCAGCTACGACAGGCTAGAGACCCAGTACTTC CASSYDRLETQYF TRBJ2-5 . TRBV7-2 few
TGTGCCAGCAGCTTAGTAGCGGGGCCCACAGATACGCAGTATTTT CASSLVAGPTDTQYF TRBJ2-3 TRBD2 TRBV7-2 many
TGTGCCAGCAGCTCCCCCTTGAGCGGGAGTAAATACGAGCAGTACTTC CASSSPLSGSKYEQYF TRBJ2-7 TRBD2 TRBV11-2 many
TGCAGTGCGGCCGGGGGCTCTCTTTATAATTCACCCCTCCACTTT CSAAGGSLYNSPLHF TRBJ1-6 . TRBV20-1 few
TGTGCCTCGCATGGGACTTCTGGAAAGCAGTTCTTC CASHGTSGKQFF TRBJ2-1 . TRBV30 many
TGTGCCAGCAGTTTTTCAATCGGTCTGTCGGGACCTGGAAACACCATATATTTT CASSFSIGLSGPGNTIYF TRBJ1-3 . TRBV12-3/TRBV12-4 few
TGCGCCAGCAGCTTTGAACTCATCACCGGGGAGCTGTTTTTT CASSFELITGELFF TRBJ2-2 . TRBV5-1 .
TGTGCCAGCAGTTTTAATAAGGAAAAGCATGGCTACACCTTC CASSFNKEKHGYTF TRBJ1-2 . TRBV12-3/TRBV12-4 many
TGCGCCAGCAGCCAGAGGGGCGGGAGGGCCTTCTGGGAGCTGTTTTTT CASSQRGGRAFWELFF TRBJ2-2 TRBD2 TRBV4-1 .
TGTGCCAGCAGCGTCTTGGAGGGTTACACCATATATTTT CASSVLEGYTIYF TRBJ1-3 . TRBV11-2 many
TGTGCCAGTAGTCTCCAGGACTATGGCTACACCTTC CASSLQDYGYTF TRBJ1-2 . TRBV19 .
TGTGCCAGCAGCTCCACAGGGGGCAGAGATACGCAGTATTTT CASSSTGGRDTQYF TRBJ2-3 TRBD1 TRBV7-9 many